This T cell receptor (beta chain) came from a study of T cell changes during pregnancy in multiple sclerosis. Repertoires were generated with immunoSEQ multiplex PCR, while TCRdb's copy carries only in-frame clones and drops some. The sample lists roughly 60,000 clones, around 90% seen once, with 1.4% in the top ten. CDR3 length equals 15 residues. Germline V gene sequence: CDR1 LNHDA, CDR2 SQIVND (reference sequence). V trimming: 2 bases; J trimming: 7 bases; junction bases outside the gene matches: 5. This specimen was peripheral blood, taken in the second trimester of pregnancy. The rearrangement joins TRBV19 to TRBJ2-1, with 10 bases fitting TRBD1. The TCR originated in a female donor with multiple sclerosis, enrolled in a pregnancy study. The CDR3 DNA is TGTGCCAGTAGTATAAGTAGGACAGGGGGGAATGAGCAGTTCTTC. Translated, it gives CASSISRTGGNEQFF.